The entry below describes one T cell receptor (beta chain). What it recognizes is unknown. Via MiXCR, TCRdb re-called the RT-PCR reads, giving one row per CDR3 protein. The sample has 650,000 to 850,000 distinct CDR3 sequences; approximately 15% are singletons. This entry is derived from a study of response to subunit inactivated influenza vaccine. Findings and limits, study-wide: The authors proposed limited new T cell recruitment per seasonal influenza vaccination.

Per the germline V gene, CDR1 is DFQATT and CDR2 is SNEGSKA (reference sequence). The CDR3 length is 14 residues. The V and J ends lost 6 bases and 0 bases respectively, with 15 bases between them. This rearrangement joins TRBV20-1 to TRBJ2-7; unclear D gene. The sample was PBMCs from blood, taken approximately 15 days before vaccination. The sequence derives from a man between 45 and 60 years old who received an inactivated influenza vaccine. The CDR3 region has the DNA TGCAGTGCAAAGAGCTCAGAAACCTCCTACGAGCAGTACTTC. Its translation is CSAKSSETSYEQYF.